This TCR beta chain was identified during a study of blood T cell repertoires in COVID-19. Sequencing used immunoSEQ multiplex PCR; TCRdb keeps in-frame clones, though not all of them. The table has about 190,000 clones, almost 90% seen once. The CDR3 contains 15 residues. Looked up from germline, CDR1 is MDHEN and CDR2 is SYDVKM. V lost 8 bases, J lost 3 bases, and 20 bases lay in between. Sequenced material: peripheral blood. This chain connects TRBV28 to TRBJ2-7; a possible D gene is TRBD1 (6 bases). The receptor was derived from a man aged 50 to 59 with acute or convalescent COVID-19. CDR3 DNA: TGTGCCAGCGTCGCACTTTCCGGACAGTACTACGAGCAGTACTTC. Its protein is CASVALSGQYYEQYF.